These 23 T cell receptor beta chains came from one sample sequenced in a study of T cells in Graves' hyperthyroidism and ophthalmopathy. What was amplified from RNA transcripts were TCR beta CDR3 regions. Using the HTBI primer set, a first-round RT-PCR was run on the TCR CDR3. TCRdb passed the multiplex PCR reads through MiXCR, listing each CDR3 protein once. The sample gives 550,000 to 700,000 distinct CDR3 sequences, 14% to 15% of which show up once; roughly 4.5% is in the top ten. Sequenced sample: blood. The source is a woman aged 40 to 50 with Graves' ophthalmopathy.

This clonotype was seen ten or more times. This chain joins TRBV6-1 and TRBJ2-2, with a possible D match to TRBD1 (5 bases). Germline V CDR1 and CDR2: MNHNS, SASEGT. There are 15 residues in the CDR3. Trimming took off 4 bases at V and 5 bases at J, with 14 bases between the two ends. The CDR3 sequence is CASSARGIRTGELFF. In DNA, the CDR3 is TGTGCCAGCAGTGCAAGGGGTATTCGAACCGGGGAGCTGTTTTTT.

The chain recombines TRBV7-2 with TRBJ2-5, with 8 bases aligning to TRBD2. The CDR3 spans 14 residues. Trimming removed 5 bases from V and 6 bases from J; junction bases left unmatched: 8. The germline V gene encodes CDR1 SGHTA and CDR2 FQGNSA. The CDR3 DNA reads TGTGCCAGCAGCAAAGGACTAGCCGAGAAGACCCAGTACTTC. It encodes CASSKGLAEKTQYF. Combining the CDR3 with reference TRBV7-2 and TRBJ2-5 gives the whole variable domain GAGVSQSPSNKVTEKGKDVELRCDPISGHTALYWYRQSLGQGLEFLIYFQGNSAPDKSGLPSDRFSAERTGGSVSTLTIQRTQQEDSAVYLCASSKGLAEKTQYFGPGTRLLVL.

V is TRBV12-3 or TRBV12-4 and J is TRBJ1-2; D might be TRBD1 (6 bases). The CDR3 covers 13 residues. The ends were cut back, 7 bases at V and 8 bases at J, with 17 bases in the middle. CDR3 bases: TGTGCCAGCACCGTCGACAGGCTTGGCGGCTACACCTTC. Amino acids: CASTVDRLGGYTF.

This clonotype came up many times. This chain links TRBV2 with TRBJ2-3, with 8 bases lining up with TRBD2. Germline V gene lookup returns CDR1 SNHLY and CDR2 FYNNEI. V shed 4 bases and J 0 bases; nucleotides not matched to a gene: 6. The CDR3 is made up of 16 amino acids. CDR3 DNA: TGTGCCAGCAGTGTCGGGCTAGCGGGTAGCACAGATACGCAGTATTTT. Its translation is CASSVGLAGSTDTQYF.

V usage is TRBV19 and J usage is TRBJ2-5, with D possibly TRBD2 on 5 matching bases. CDR1 and CDR2 (germline): LNHDA, SQIVND (reference sequence). This CDR3 is 14 amino acids long. V lost 4 bases and J lost 5, with 14 bases in between. CDR3 nucleotides: TGTGCCAGTAGTAATTCCGGGATCGGGGAGACCCAGTACTTC. It yields the protein CASSNSGIGETQYF.

In this sample, this clonotype turned up a few times. The chain employs TRBV5-1 and TRBJ2-7, with 8 nucleotides matching TRBD2. From germline, CDR1 is SGHRS and CDR2 YFSETQ. With V trimmed by 4 bases and J by 6 bases, 3 bases remained unmatched. This CDR3 region has 12 residues. CDR3 nucleotide sequence: TGCGCCAGCAGCAGACTAGCGTCCGAGCAGTACTTC. It encodes CASSRLASEQYF. Looking up the rest from reference TRBV5-1 and TRBJ2-7 gives the full variable domain: KAGVTQTPRYLIKTRGQQVTLSCSPISGHRSVSWYQQTPGQGLQFLFEYFSETQRNKGNFPGRFSGRQFSNSRSEMNVSTLELGDSALYLCASSRLASEQYFGPGTRLTVT.

Many counts were recorded for this clonotype. The V call is TRBV20-1, the J call TRBJ2-7; TRBD1 agrees at 7 bases. CDR3 length: 14 residues. Germline V gives CDR1 DFQATT, CDR2 SNEGSKA (reference sequence). V was clipped by 5 bases and J by 3 bases; unmatched bases: 10. CDR3 residues: CSAASGTAYYEQYF. The CDR3 nucleotides read TGCAGTGCTGCCTCCGGGACAGCATACTACGAGCAGTACTTC.

Many counts were recorded for this clonotype. V gene TRBV28 combines with J gene TRBJ2-4; D is perhaps TRBD1 (7 bases). V gave up 6 bases and J gave up 2 bases, with 14 bases separating them. This CDR3 is 15 amino acids long. Germline V gene lookup returns CDR1 MDHEN and CDR2 SYDVKM. CDR3 residues: CASRRAGQSKNIQYF. The CDR3 DNA reads as TGTGCCAGCAGGCGGGCGGGACAGTCCAAAAACATTCAGTACTTC.

The chain has TRBV5-1 and TRBJ1-2, with a tentative D call TRBD1 (5 bases). V was clipped by 4 bases and J by 8 bases, with 24 bases between them. In germline, CDR1 is SGHRS, CDR2 YFSETQ. CDR3 length: 16 residues. The CDR3 region has the DNA TGCGCCAGCAGCGTATCGTTGGGGGGGTCGCTGGAAGGCTACACCTTC. Translating it yields CASSVSLGGSLEGYTF.

The V and J genes are TRBV5-1 and TRBJ1-1, with D possibly matching TRBD1 (5 bases). The CDR3 runs 15 residues. From germline, CDR1 is SGHRS and CDR2 YFSETQ. V shed 2 bases and J shed 6 bases, with 17 bases lying between them. CDR3 sequence reads: CASSLTLGRGSEAFF. CDR3 nucleotide sequence: TGCGCCAGCAGCTTAACCCTCGGGAGGGGCTCTGAAGCTTTCTTT.

This clonotype was counted at least ten times. The rearrangement uses TRBV6-1 and TRBJ1-2; possibly TRBD1 for D (6 bases). This CDR3 is 13 amino acids long. Germline lookup yields CDR1 MNHNS and CDR2 SASEGT. Trimming left V 1 base short and J 8 bases short, with 11 bases between. Here the CDR3 reads CASSEGTVRGYTF. The DNA for the CDR3 is TGTGCCAGCAGTGAAGGGACAGTGCGAGGCTACACCTTC.

This clonotype was seen at least ten times. The chain is built from TRBV7-9 and TRBJ2-7, with 9 bases that match TRBD2. The CDR3 length is 16 residues. CDR1 and CDR2 from the germline V gene are SEHNR and FQNEAQ (reference sequence). The V segment lost 4 bases and the J segment 2 bases; nucleotides outside the gene matches: 9. The CDR3 reads CASSSTLTSGAYEQYF. The CDR3 DNA follows: TGTGCCAGCAGCTCCACCCTGACTAGCGGTGCCTACGAGCAGTACTTC.

This clonotype appeared many times. The chain recombines TRBV18 with TRBJ2-5; 8 bases fit TRBD2. Germline V gene lookup returns CDR1 KGHSH and CDR2 LQKENI. V gave up 1 base and J gave up 3 bases; unmatched junction bases: 1. This CDR3 is 14 amino acids long. The CDR3 DNA sequence: TGTGCCAGCTCACCACAGGGACTAGAAGAGACCCAGTACTTC. It encodes CASSPQGLEETQYF.

This clonotype was recorded at least ten times. The chain employs TRBV20-1 and TRBJ2-5, with D possibly matching TRBD1 (6 bases). V lost 4 bases, J lost 3 bases, and 15 bases lay in between. CDR1 is DFQATT and CDR2 is SNEGSKA in the germline V gene (reference sequence). The CDR3 contains 14 residues. This CDR3 reads CSATTGSYEETQYF. The CDR3 DNA is TGCAGTGCTACGACAGGATCCTACGAAGAGACCCAGTACTTC.

This clonotype came up many times. The gene calls are TRBV7-6 and TRBJ1-1; D is unresolved. Germline CDR1 reads SGHVS; CDR2 reads FNYEAQ. The CDR3 totals 13 residues. Trimming removed 4 bases from V and 6 bases from J, with 12 bases in between. The DNA for the CDR3 is TGTGCCAGCAGCTCTCGGAACAACCCTGAAGCTTTCTTT. This codes for CASSSRNNPEAFF. The variable domain in full, completed from reference TRBV7-6 and TRBJ1-1, reads GAGVSQSPRYKVTKRGQDVALRCDPISGHVSLYWYRQALGQGPEFLTYFNYEAQQDKSGLPNDRFSAERPEGSISTLTIQRTEQRDSAMYRCASSSRNNPEAFFGQGTRLTVV.

V and J are TRBV4-1 and TRBJ1-2, with 8 bases matching TRBD1. The CDR3 extends over 15 amino acids. Germline loops: CDR1 MGHRA, CDR2 YSYEKL. The J segment lost 9 bases and the V segment lost 1 base, leaving 10 bases of the junction unmatched. The CDR3, as DNA: TGCGCCAGCAGCCAAGGCTGGGGACAGGCCTCCAGCTACACCTTC. It is translated as CASSQGWGQASSYTF.

V is TRBV3-1 and J is TRBJ1-5, with D unclear. This CDR3 region has 16 residues. Germline V gene lookup returns CDR1 LGHDT and CDR2 YNNKEL (reference sequence). The V end lost 2 bases, the J end lost 5 bases, and 16 bases lay between the germline ends. CDR3 protein: CASSQSTAVADQPQHF. The CDR3 DNA is TGTGCCAGCAGCCAAAGTACCGCGGTGGCGGATCAGCCCCAGCATTTT.

This clonotype was recorded many times. This may be a read error: a much more frequent sequence differs by one nucleotide. The chain recombines TRBV6-1 with TRBJ2-7; D not resolved. The CDR3 consists of 15 residues. V lost 4 bases, J lost 0 bases, and 13 bases lay in between. Germline-derived CDR1 and CDR2 are MNHNS and SASEGT. The CDR3 reads CASSGAPVPSYEQYF. CDR3 sequence (DNA): TGTGCCAGCAGTGGAGCTCCGGTTCCCTCCTACGAGCAGTACTTC.

This clonotype showed up many times. This chain connects TRBV6-2 or TRBV6-3 to TRBJ2-7; D ambiguous. Germline lookup yields CDR1 MNHEY and CDR2 SVGEGT. Deletions cut 2 bases from V and 2 bases from J, with 16 bases between. The CDR3 has 16 residues. CDR3: CASSYHPTKPTYEQYF. In nucleotides, the CDR3 is TGTGCCAGCAGTTACCACCCGACGAAACCAACCTACGAGCAGTACTTC.

This clonotype was observed many times. The V call is TRBV6-2 or TRBV6-3, the J call TRBJ2-5; D is perhaps TRBD2 (5 bases). Trimming stripped 10 bases from V and 5 bases from J, with 20 bases between. Per the germline V gene, CDR1 is MNHEY and CDR2 is SVGEGT. The CDR3 consists of 14 residues. CDR3 coding DNA: TGTGCCACCAGCGGAGTCGGGTTAGCTGAGACCCAGTACTTC. It encodes CATSGVGLAETQYF.

This clonotype has a count of ten or more. V gene TRBV20-1 combines with J gene TRBJ1-1, with TRBD1 matching over 8 bases. The V gene end was trimmed by 2 bases and the J gene end by 4 bases; junction bases not matched to a gene: 12. The CDR3 has 16 amino acids. Germline V gene data show CDR1 as DFQATT and CDR2 as SNEGSKA (reference sequence). CDR3 DNA sequence: TGCAGTGCTAGAACACAAAGGGCACAGGGGGTCACTGAAGCTTTCTTT. It specifies CSARTQRAQGVTEAFF.

Ten or more counts support this clonotype. The CDR3 protein is CASRVANTEAFF. CDR3 nucleotides: TGTGCCAGCAGGGTTGCTAACACTGAAGCTTTCTTT. The genes are TRBV12-3 or TRBV12-4 and TRBJ1-1, with D hard to call. V lost 6 bases and J 2 bases, leaving 7 bases between the germline ends. The CDR3 loop spans 12 amino acids.

This clonotype was observed a single time. This chain joins TRBV18 and TRBJ1-3, with D perhaps TRBD1 (5 bases). CDR1 is KGHSH and CDR2 is LQKENI in the germline V gene. V was pared by 2 bases and J by 2 bases, with 13 bases between. This CDR3 has 16 residues. CDR3 DNA sequence: TGTGCCAGCTCACCAAAGGAGGGGAAGGCTGGAAACACCATATATTTT. Protein product: CASSPKEGKAGNTIYF.